Presented here are 29 T cell receptor beta chains from one specimen sequenced in a study of blood T cell repertoires in COVID-19. Profiled with immunoSEQ multiplex PCR; TCRdb holds only in-frame clones, not every one. The table lists approximately 30,000 clones, 70% to 80% of them singletons. The sample was peripheral blood. The receptors here all came from a woman aged 55 to 70 with acute or convalescent COVID-19.

DNA of the CDR3: TGTGCCAGCAGGCACCTGACAGGGGCTCACACTGAAGCTTTCTTT. This encodes CASRHLTGAHTEAFF. The chain uses TRBV6-5 and TRBJ1-1; 8 nucleotides align to TRBD1. V lost 6 bases and J lost 3; bases outside the gene matches: 9. CDR1 MNHEY and CDR2 SVGAGI come from the germline V gene. The CDR3 extends over 15 amino acids.

The chain joins TRBV5-4 to TRBJ1-3, with TRBD1 as a possible D gene (5 bases). Germline values: CDR1 SGHNT, CDR2 YYREEE (reference sequence). The CDR3 is made up of 16 amino acids. V was trimmed by 0 bases and J by 1 base, leaving 11 bases between them. CDR3 in DNA: TGTGCCAGCAGCTTGGGGGGCGACAGATCTGGAAACACCATATATTTT. Its translation: CASSLGGDRSGNTIYF.

This clone was found once. The rearrangement joins TRBV27 to TRBJ2-4; D not certain. CDR3 length: 15 amino acids. In germline, CDR1 is MNHEY, CDR2 SMNVEV (reference sequence). Trimming took off 8 bases at V and 0 bases at J, with 14 bases between the two ends. The CDR3 loop reads CASPPLTLAKNIQYF. The CDR3 nucleotides are TGTGCCAGCCCTCCCTTGACACTAGCCAAAAACATTCAGTACTTC.

The gene calls are TRBV5-1 and TRBJ2-7, with TRBD1 matching over 7 bases. The J segment lost 0 bases and the V segment lost 2 bases, leaving 8 bases of the junction unmatched. Germline CDR1 and CDR2: SGHRS and YFSETQ. The CDR3 extends over 16 amino acids. CDR3 residues: CASSFPQDRNSYEQYF. Here the CDR3 DNA reads TGCGCCAGCAGCTTCCCCCAGGACAGGAACTCCTACGAGCAGTACTTC. Variable domain in full (rest from reference TRBV5-1 and TRBJ2-7): KAGVTQTPRYLIKTRGQQVTLSCSPISGHRSVSWYQQTPGQGLQFLFEYFSETQRNKGNFPGRFSGRQFSNSRSEMNVSTLELGDSALYLCASSFPQDRNSYEQYFGPGTRLTVT.

The genes are TRBV7-3 and TRBJ1-2; D gene unclear. The CDR3 is 13 amino acids. Germline V gene lookup returns CDR1 SGHTA and CDR2 FQGTGA. The V gene lost 4 bases and the J gene lost 1 base, with 7 bases spanning the gap. The CDR3 nucleotides read TGTGCCAGCAGCTCGCACAATAACTATGGCTACACCTTC. Amino acids: CASSSHNNYGYTF. Complete variable domain (other parts from reference TRBV7-3 and TRBJ1-2): GAGVSQTPSNKVTEKGKYVELRCDPISGHTALYWYRQSLGQGPEFLIYFQGTGAADDSGLPNDRFFAVRPEGSVSTLKIQRTERGDSAVYLCASSSHNNYGYTFGSGTRLTVV.

The chain couples TRBV13 to TRBJ1-5; a weak D match, TRBD1 (6 bases). Germline lookup yields CDR1 PRHDT and CDR2 FYEKMQ (reference sequence). The CDR3 sequence is 15 residues long. Trimming took 5 bases from V and 4 from J, leaving 15 bases between them. DNA of the CDR3: TGTGCCAGCAGCAAGGGGGGGGTCGGTAATCAGCCCCAGCATTTT. This encodes CASSKGGVGNQPQHF.

The genes are TRBV5-4 and TRBJ2-5; TRBD2 agrees at 7 bases. This CDR3 contains 12 residues. Germline trimming cut 4 bases from V and 9 bases from J; bases unmatched to any gene: 6. The germline V gene encodes CDR1 SGHNT and CDR2 YYREEE (reference sequence). The CDR3 spells CASSPGAGAQYF. CDR3 nucleotides: TGTGCCAGCAGCCCCGGCGCGGGGGCCCAGTACTTC.

The chain links TRBV10-3 to TRBJ1-5, with 8 nucleotides matching TRBD1. The ends lost 10 bases at V and 6 bases at J; junction bases unmatched: 11. Germline V gene data show CDR1 as ENHRY and CDR2 as SYGVKD. The CDR3 has 14 amino acids. The CDR3 DNA sequence: TGTGCCAGCCGACAGGGGACAGATAGTCAGCCCCAGCATTTT. It translates to CASRQGTDSQPQHF.

The CDR3 protein is CASRPRTGDSPLHF. CDR3 nucleotides: TGTGCCAGCCGCCCTAGGACAGGAGATTCACCCCTCCACTTT. The rearrangement uses TRBV2 and TRBJ1-6, with 7 nucleotides matching TRBD1. CDR1 and CDR2 from the germline V gene are SNHLY and FYNNEI. The CDR3 is made up of 14 amino acids. J was trimmed by 8 bases and V by 8 bases; bases with no gene match: 9.

The CDR3, as DNA: TGTGCCAGCAGGGACAGTCCCTACGAGCAGTACTTC. This encodes CASRDSPYEQYF. J is TRBJ2-7 and V is TRBV25-1, with D perhaps TRBD1 (6 bases). This CDR3 contains 12 residues. Trimming pared 6 bases from V and 2 bases from J, leaving 8 bases between. Germline assignment: CDR1 MGHDK and CDR2 SYGVNS.

The rearrangement uses TRBV5-1 and TRBJ2-2, with D hard to call. With 4 bases removed from V and 6 bases from J, the gap between germline ends came to 10 bases. The CDR3 sequence is 13 residues long. From germline, CDR1 is SGHRS and CDR2 YFSETQ. The CDR3 loop is CASSLLFAGELFF. CDR3 DNA: TGCGCCAGCAGCCTGTTATTCGCCGGGGAGCTGTTTTTT.

The chain couples TRBV19 to TRBJ1-6; D is perhaps TRBD1 (5 bases). V dropped 7 bases and J dropped 7 bases, with 14 bases sitting between them. Germline CDR1 LNHDA, CDR2 SQIVND (reference sequence). The CDR3 spans 14 residues. CDR3 amino acids: CASTNQAGNSPLHF. The CDR3 region has the DNA TGTGCCAGTACCAATCAGGCAGGGAATTCACCCCTCCACTTT.

This sequence joins TRBV19 and TRBJ2-3; the D gene is possibly TRBD1 (6 bases). The CDR3 covers 14 residues. Trimming pared 3 bases from V and 4 bases from J, leaving 11 bases between. Looked up from germline, CDR1 is LNHDA and CDR2 is SQIVND (reference sequence). The CDR3 spells CASSMSGGADTQYF. The CDR3, as DNA: TGTGCCAGTAGTATGTCTGGGGGCGCAGATACGCAGTATTTT.

V usage is TRBV6-5 and J usage is TRBJ2-3; D is ambiguous. V was trimmed by 6 bases and J by 0 bases, leaving 10 bases between them. This CDR3 contains 14 residues. Germline V lookup: CDR1 MNHEY, CDR2 SVGAGI. In DNA, the CDR3 is TGTGCCAGCAGGTCCGGTTCTAGCACAGATACGCAGTATTTT. This encodes CASRSGSSTDTQYF.

This chain connects TRBV30 to TRBJ2-1, with D possibly TRBD2 on 5 matching bases. V dropped 8 bases and J dropped 9 bases, with 23 bases sitting between them. This CDR3 is 14 amino acids long. Per the germline V gene, CDR1 is GTSNPN and CDR2 is SVGIG (reference sequence). CDR3 nucleotide sequence: TGTGCCCTCCTCGGGGTGGATAGCTCGCGTGAGCAGTTCTTC. It yields the protein CALLGVDSSREQFF.

The V gene is TRBV10-2, the J gene TRBJ1-6; D gene uncertain. Trimming removed 2 bases at V and 10 bases at J, with 9 bases between. This CDR3 is 13 amino acids long. The germline V gene encodes CDR1 WSHSY and CDR2 SAAADI. The CDR3 sequence: CASSEGPGSPLHF. The CDR3 bases are TGCGCCAGCAGTGAGGGCCCGGGGTCACCCCTCCACTTT.

The genes are TRBV5-6 and TRBJ1-2; 8 bases line up with TRBD1. With V trimmed by 1 base and J by 8 bases, 4 bases remained unmatched. Germline V CDR1 and CDR2: SGHDT, YYEEEE. The CDR3 consists of 13 residues. CDR3: CASSLQGARGYTF. Written as DNA, the CDR3 is TGTGCCAGCAGCTTGCAGGGGGCAAGGGGCTACACCTTC.

The V and J genes are TRBV2 and TRBJ2-7, with D possibly matching TRBD1 (6 bases). The germline V gene encodes CDR1 SNHLY and CDR2 FYNNEI. There are 15 residues in the CDR3. Trimming took 2 bases from V and 4 from J, leaving 15 bases between them. The CDR3: CASSEWAGADYEQYF. The CDR3 DNA reads TGTGCCAGCAGTGAATGGGCAGGGGCGGATTACGAGCAGTACTTC.

V usage is TRBV2 and J usage is TRBJ2-3; the D gene is possibly TRBD2 (5 bases). This CDR3 is 12 amino acids long. Per the germline V gene, CDR1 is SNHLY and CDR2 is FYNNEI. With 3 bases removed from V and 7 bases from J, the gap between germline ends came to 8 bases. For the CDR3, the DNA is TGTGCCAGCAGTGACTCTAGCTATACGCAGTATTTT. This sequence encodes CASSDSSYTQYF. Using reference TRBV2 and TRBJ2-3 for the parts outside the CDR3, the full variable domain is EPEVTQTPSHQVTQMGQEVILRCVPISNHLYFYWYRQILGQKVEFLVSFYNNEISEKSEIFDDQFSVERPDGSNFTLKIRSTKLEDSAMYFCASSDSSYTQYFGPGTRLTVL.

This sequence joins TRBV10-3 and TRBJ2-1; 8 bases agree with TRBD1. CDR1 and CDR2 from the germline V gene are ENHRY and SYGVKD. Losses at the gene ends were 2 bases for V and 5 bases for J; bases not matched to a gene: 8. This CDR3 comprises 16 residues. The DNA of the CDR3 is TGTGCCATCAGTGAGCCCGGGCAGGGGGCGAACAATGAGCAGTTCTTC. It encodes CAISEPGQGANNEQFF.

This chain links TRBV28 with TRBJ1-4, with D hard to call. Germline V gene data show CDR1 as MDHEN and CDR2 as SYDVKM. Trimming removed 4 bases from V and 8 bases from J, with 17 bases in between. There are 15 residues in the CDR3. The CDR3 nucleotides are TGTGCCAGCAGTTCCCCCCCTGCTAGCGGGGAAAAACTGTTTTTT. It translates to CASSSPPASGEKLFF.

The CDR3 loop is CASRMDTSYEQYF. CDR3 coding DNA: TGTGCCAGCAGGATGGACACCTCCTACGAGCAGTACTTC. The chain couples TRBV2 to TRBJ2-7, with D possibly TRBD1 on 5 matching bases. V dropped 6 bases and J dropped 0 bases, with 9 bases sitting between them. The CDR3 loop spans 13 amino acids. The V gene's germline CDR1 is SNHLY and CDR2 FYNNEI.

The rearrangement uses TRBV7-2 and TRBJ2-1, with 9 bases identical to TRBD2. V shed 1 base, J shed 8 bases, and the junction held 12 bases outside the gene matches. The CDR3 is 17 residues long. Germline-derived CDR1 and CDR2 are SGHTA and FQGNSA. The CDR3: CASSLGSGGMGGDEQFF. The CDR3, as DNA: TGTGCCAGCAGCTTAGGTAGCGGGGGCATGGGAGGGGATGAGCAGTTCTTC.

This chain uses TRBV10-3 with TRBJ1-5; D unclear. V was cut by 10 bases and J by 1 base, with 11 bases left in between. The CDR3 sequence is 13 residues long. From germline, CDR1 is ENHRY and CDR2 SYGVKD. The CDR3 loop reads CATLADSNQPQHF. The CDR3 region has the DNA TGTGCCACCCTAGCGGACAGCAATCAGCCCCAGCATTTT.

The chain employs TRBV4-2 and TRBJ1-5; 7 nucleotides match TRBD1. The CDR3 loop spans 15 amino acids. V shed 1 base and J 3 bases; nucleotides not matched to a gene: 3. Germline V gene data show CDR1 as LGHNA and CDR2 as YNFKEQ. The CDR3 nucleotides are TGTGCCAGCAGCCAAGCGGGGACAGACAATCAGCCCCAGCATTTT. This translates into CASSQAGTDNQPQHF.

V is TRBV11-1 and J is TRBJ2-7, with D possibly being TRBD2 (6 bases). V was trimmed by 5 bases and J by 4 bases, leaving 12 bases between them. CDR1 and CDR2 from the germline V gene are SGHAT and FQDESV (reference sequence). This CDR3 comprises 13 residues. CDR3 region: CASSIGRRYEQYF. DNA for the CDR3: TGTGCCAGCAGCATAGGGAGGCGATACGAGCAGTACTTC. The full variable domain, in which reference TRBV11-1 and TRBJ2-7 provide the parts outside the CDR3, is EAEVAQSPRYKITEKSQAVAFWCDPISGHATLYWYRQILGQGPELLVQFQDESVVDDSQLPKDRFSAERLKGVDSTLKIQPAELGDSAMYLCASSIGRRYEQYFGPGTRLTVT.

This clone was found once. The chain is built from TRBV9 and TRBJ1-6; no clear D. V lost 2 bases, J lost 13 bases, and 10 bases lay in between. The CDR3 length is 12 residues. Germline V CDR1 and CDR2: SGDLS, YYNGEE. CDR3 residues: CASSVGGSPLHF. In nucleotides, the CDR3 is TGTGCCAGCAGCGTTGGCGGTTCGCCCCTCCACTTT.

This sequence joins TRBV5-4 and TRBJ2-5, with 10 bases that match TRBD2. After removal of 0 bases from V and 1 base from J, the junction contained 3 bases not matched to a gene. The CDR3 has 16 residues. The germline V gene has CDR1 SGHNT and CDR2 YYREEE (reference sequence). The CDR3 reads CASSLAASGGQETQYF. In DNA form, the CDR3 reads TGTGCCAGCAGCTTGGCCGCTAGCGGGGGCCAAGAGACCCAGTACTTC.

The gene calls are TRBV7-8 and TRBJ2-6; D gene ambiguous. The CDR3 totals 15 residues. V was clipped by 1 base and J by 2 bases, with 6 bases between them. The germline gives CDR1 SGHVS, CDR2 FQNEAQ. The CDR3 loop is CASSLGAAGANVLTF. CDR3 DNA: TGTGCCAGCAGCTTAGGGGCTGCTGGGGCCAACGTCCTGACTTTC.